These 26 T cell receptor beta chains were sequenced from one sample in a study of blood T cell repertoires in COVID-19. The method was immunoSEQ multiplex PCR; TCRdb's version includes in-frame clones alone and lacks a portion of them. The sample contains approximately 150,000 clones, around 82% of which appear only once. Input material: PBMCs or T cells enriched from blood (not recorded which). These receptors all stem from a man aged 55 to 69 who had recovered from COVID-19.

The chain recombines TRBV20-1 with TRBJ2-2, with D possibly being TRBD1 (6 bases). Germline values: CDR1 DFQATT, CDR2 SNEGSKA (reference sequence). The CDR3 runs to 15 residues. The V gene lost 3 bases and the J gene lost 1 base, with 12 bases spanning the gap. The CDR3 bases are TGCAGTGCTAGTTTAGGGGGAGTGAACACCGGGGAGCTGTTTTTT. Encoded protein: CSASLGGVNTGELFF.

The gene calls are TRBV7-9 and TRBJ1-2, with 10 bases that match TRBD1. The CDR3 runs 17 residues. Per the germline V gene, CDR1 is SEHNR and CDR2 is FQNEAQ (reference sequence). V shed 2 bases and J 1 base; nucleotides not matched to a gene: 7. CDR3 loop: CASSLLSGTGVNYGYTF. The CDR3 DNA reads TGTGCCAGCAGCTTACTAAGCGGGACAGGGGTTAACTATGGCTACACCTTC. The whole variable domain, remainder taken from reference TRBV7-9 and TRBJ1-2, is DTGVSQNPRHKITKRGQNVTFRCDPISEHNRLYWYRQTLGQGPEFLTYFQNEAQLEKSRLLSDRFSAERPKGSFSTLEIQRTEQGDSAMYLCASSLLSGTGVNYGYTFGSGTRLTVV.

This rearrangement joins TRBV5-1 to TRBJ2-5; TRBD1 matches at 7 bases. Germline V lookup: CDR1 SGHRS, CDR2 YFSETQ. Unmatched junction bases numbered 2, after V lost 0 bases and J lost 3 bases. This CDR3 has 14 amino acids. The DNA for the CDR3 is TGCGCCAGCAGCTTGGGGGGGACAGAAGAGACCCAGTACTTC. It codes for CASSLGGTEETQYF. Full variable domain (missing parts from reference TRBV5-1 and TRBJ2-5): KAGVTQTPRYLIKTRGQQVTLSCSPISGHRSVSWYQQTPGQGLQFLFEYFSETQRNKGNFPGRFSGRQFSNSRSEMNVSTLELGDSALYLCASSLGGTEETQYFGPGTRLLVL.

The chain joins TRBV5-1 to TRBJ2-3; 8 bases fit TRBD2. This CDR3 has 15 amino acids. J gave up 4 bases and V 4 bases, and 8 bases lay outside the gene matches. The germline V gene has CDR1 SGHRS and CDR2 YFSETQ. In DNA, the CDR3 is TGCGCCAGCAGCCCTACGGCGGGACTAGCAGATACGCAGTATTTT. It specifies CASSPTAGLADTQYF.

The rearrangement uses TRBV2 and TRBJ2-5, with D unresolved. Trimming stripped 3 bases from V and 2 bases from J, with 10 bases between. The CDR3 consists of 14 residues. Germline V gene sequence: CDR1 SNHLY, CDR2 FYNNEI. CDR3 nucleotides: TGTGCCAGCAGTGATGGTGTCGCGCAAGAGACCCAGTACTTC. It specifies CASSDGVAQETQYF.

This clone appeared a single time. The CDR3 loop is CASSLVAYNTEAFF. The DNA for the CDR3 is TGTGCCAGCAGTCTAGTCGCCTATAACACTGAAGCTTTCTTT. The V gene is TRBV28, the J gene TRBJ1-1; D remains unclear. Germline CDR1 and CDR2: MDHEN and SYDVKM. V lost 5 bases and J lost 2, with 12 bases in between. This CDR3 comprises 14 residues. Full variable domain (rest looked up from reference TRBV28 and TRBJ1-1): DVKVTQSSRYLVKRTGEKVFLECVQDMDHENMFWYRQDPGLGLRLIYFSYDVKMKEKGDIPEGYSVSREKKERFSLILESASTNQTSMYLCASSLVAYNTEAFFGQGTRLTVV.

The J gene is TRBJ2-3, the V gene TRBV5-5, with 9 bases lining up with TRBD1. This CDR3 region has 18 residues. Germline values: CDR1 SGHKS, CDR2 YYEKEE (reference sequence). The junction had 17 bases not matched to a gene; V was cut back by 5 bases and J by 4 bases. The CDR3 nucleotides read TGTGCCAGCAGATCACGCTACCGGGACAGGGTGATCCCAGATACGCAGTATTTT. This encodes CASRSRYRDRVIPDTQYF.

This sequence joins TRBV6-5 and TRBJ1-5; D is unresolved. The CDR3 spans 15 residues. Germline V lookup: CDR1 MNHEY, CDR2 SVGAGI. Trimming removed 0 bases from V and 3 bases from J, with 9 bases in between. DNA for the CDR3: TGTGCCAGCAGTTACTCGGTCTATTCCAATCAGCCCCAGCATTTT. Encoded protein: CASSYSVYSNQPQHF.

The chain recombines TRBV2 with TRBJ2-1; 11 bases are a match to TRBD2. CDR3 length: 16 amino acids. Trimming removed 5 bases from V and 4 bases from J; junction bases left unmatched: 7. Germline loops: CDR1 SNHLY, CDR2 FYNNEI. DNA of the CDR3: TGTGCCAGCAGTCCCCTAGCGGGGGGCTCTTACAATGAGCAGTTCTTC. Amino acids: CASSPLAGGSYNEQFF.

J is TRBJ2-1 and V is TRBV7-2, with D perhaps TRBD1 (6 bases). The V gene's germline CDR1 is SGHTA and CDR2 FQGNSA. V shed 5 bases and J shed 3 bases, with 14 bases lying between them. The CDR3 extends over 15 amino acids. CDR3 DNA: TGTGCCAGCAGCCCAGGACAGCTCCACTACAATGAGCAGTTCTTC. Translation: CASSPGQLHYNEQFF. The complete variable domain, with remaining parts taken from reference TRBV7-2 and TRBJ2-1, reads GAGVSQSPSNKVTEKGKDVELRCDPISGHTALYWYRQSLGQGLEFLIYFQGNSAPDKSGLPSDRFSAERTGGSVSTLTIQRTQQEDSAVYLCASSPGQLHYNEQFFGPGTRLTVL.

The V and J genes are TRBV11-3 and TRBJ2-2; TRBD2 matches 11 bases. Trimming removed 5 bases from V and 1 base from J; junction bases left unmatched: 3. CDR3 length equals 16 residues. Germline CDR1 reads SGHNT; CDR2 reads YENEEA. CDR3 amino acids: CASSPGLAGNTGELFF. In nucleotides, the CDR3 is TGTGCCAGCAGCCCCGGACTAGCGGGGAACACCGGGGAGCTGTTTTTT. Together with reference TRBV11-3 and TRBJ2-2, the CDR3 gives the full variable domain: EAGVVQSPRYKIIEKKQPVAFWCNPISGHNTLYWYLQNLGQGPELLIRYENEEAVDDSQLPKDRFSAERLKGVDSTLKIQPAELGDSAVYLCASSPGLAGNTGELFFGEGSRLTVL.

The genes are TRBV5-1 and TRBJ2-1; 11 bases agree with TRBD2. The CDR3 runs 18 residues. The germline V gene encodes CDR1 SGHRS and CDR2 YFSETQ. V shed 0 bases, J shed 7 bases, and the junction held 12 bases outside the gene matches. CDR3 nucleotide sequence: TGCGCCAGCAGCTTGGACCCGGTGGGGACTAGCGGAATGAATGAGCAGTTCTTC. This encodes CASSLDPVGTSGMNEQFF.

The chain uses TRBV11-2 and TRBJ1-5, with D perhaps matching TRBD1 (5 bases). Trimming left V 1 base short and J 4 bases short, with 11 bases between. Germline V gene lookup returns CDR1 SGHAT and CDR2 FQNNGV. The length of the CDR3 is 15 residues. The CDR3 bases are TGTGCCAGCAGCTTAGCGGGGGGGGGTAATCAGCCCCAGCATTTT. Its translation: CASSLAGGGNQPQHF.

The chain uses TRBV5-1 and TRBJ2-2; D is perhaps TRBD1 (5 bases). From germline, CDR1 is SGHRS and CDR2 YFSETQ. The CDR3 runs to 16 residues. The V end was cut by 7 bases, the J end by 0 bases, with 16 bases between. Written as DNA, the CDR3 is TGCGCCAGCGGGTCAGGGTTTATATCGAACACCGGGGAGCTGTTTTTT. Residues: CASGSGFISNTGELFF.

J is TRBJ2-2 and V is TRBV5-6; 7 bases are a match to TRBD2. J gave up 4 bases and V 1 base, and 7 bases lay outside the gene matches. CDR1 is SGHDT and CDR2 is YYEEEE in the germline V gene. The CDR3 covers 16 residues. The CDR3 protein is CASSLFTSEITGELFF. CDR3 bases: TGTGCCAGCAGCTTGTTTACTAGCGAGATCACCGGGGAGCTGTTTTTT.

The CDR3 bases are TGTGCCACCTCGAAAGAGGGGGCTGGACAGCCCCAGCATTTT. It yields the protein CATSKEGAGQPQHF. The genes are TRBV10-3 and TRBJ1-5; 7 nucleotides line up with TRBD1. Germline CDR1 ENHRY, CDR2 SYGVKD. The CDR3 runs to 14 residues. Trimming cost V 10 bases and J 7 bases; bases outside gene matches: 13.

The chain recombines TRBV5-1 with TRBJ1-4; 10 nucleotides line up with TRBD1. Germline values: CDR1 SGHRS, CDR2 YFSETQ. With 0 bases clipped from V and 4 bases from J, the junction kept 9 bases outside the gene matches. The CDR3 runs 18 residues. The chain's CDR3 is CASSLGYRGQGVNEKLFF. In DNA form, the CDR3 reads TGCGCCAGCAGCTTGGGCTACCGAGGACAGGGGGTTAATGAAAAACTGTTTTTT.

V gene TRBV28 combines with J gene TRBJ1-5; 7 nucleotides agree with TRBD1. Germline V gives CDR1 MDHEN, CDR2 SYDVKM. The CDR3 consists of 16 residues. Trimming took 4 bases from V and 4 from J; bases not matched to a gene: 10. The CDR3 DNA is TGTGCCAGCAGTTCACAGGGGCCCGTTCGAAATCAGCCCCAGCATTTT. Translation gives CASSSQGPVRNQPQHF.

This chain joins TRBV13 and TRBJ2-1; D not resolved. V lost 5 bases and J lost 8, with 10 bases in between. This CDR3 is 12 amino acids long. The V gene's germline CDR1 is PRHDT and CDR2 FYEKMQ (reference sequence). The CDR3 spells CASSLRYYEQFF. CDR3 bases: TGTGCCAGCAGCCTACGGTATTATGAGCAGTTCTTC.

V usage is TRBV7-9 and J usage is TRBJ1-5; TRBD1 matches 10 bases. The CDR3 sequence is 16 residues long. Trimming cost V 3 bases and J 2 bases; bases outside gene matches: 4. Germline V gene sequence: CDR1 SEHNR, CDR2 FQNEAQ (reference sequence). The chain's CDR3 is CASSFAGTGGNQPQHF. CDR3 coding DNA: TGTGCCAGCAGCTTCGCCGGGACAGGGGGCAATCAGCCCCAGCATTTT.

The chain uses TRBV28 and TRBJ1-5, with TRBD1 identical over 7 bases. The junction had 10 bases not matched to a gene; V was cut back by 3 bases and J by 2 bases. The germline CDR1 and CDR2 sequences are MDHEN and SYDVKM. The CDR3 contains 17 residues. CDR3 protein: CASSLQGGPGGNQPQHF. The CDR3 DNA sequence: TGTGCCAGCAGTTTGCAGGGGGGCCCTGGGGGCAATCAGCCCCAGCATTTT.

J is TRBJ2-5 and V is TRBV9, with 7 bases aligning to TRBD1. Trimming took 3 bases from V and 5 from J; bases not matched to a gene: 7. The CDR3 length is 14 residues. Germline lookup yields CDR1 SGDLS and CDR2 YYNGEE. The DNA for the CDR3 is TGTGCCAGCAGCGCTATAGGGGGCCTTGAGACCCAGTACTTC. Its protein is CASSAIGGLETQYF.

The V gene is TRBV5-4, the J gene TRBJ2-7; D remains ambiguous. Germline CDR1 SGHNT, CDR2 YYREEE (reference sequence). The CDR3 is made up of 13 amino acids. Trimming pared 0 bases from V and 4 bases from J, leaving 8 bases between. The CDR3 DNA follows: TGTGCCAGCAGCTTGGGTTCCGAGTACGAGCAGTACTTC. This sequence encodes CASSLGSEYEQYF. Filled out from reference TRBV5-4 and TRBJ2-7, the complete variable domain reads ETGVTQSPTHLIKTRGQQVTLRCSSQSGHNTVSWYQQALGQGPQFIFQYYREEENGRGNFPPRFSGLQFPNYSSELNVNALELDDSALYLCASSLGSEYEQYFGPGTRLTVT.

On this clone: One end of the junction does not line up with germline, which may come from a read error. The chain carries TRBV7-2 and TRBJ2-3; 7 bases map to TRBD2. Germline assignment: CDR1 SGHTA and CDR2 FQGNSA. This CDR3 has 14 amino acids. The CDR3 loop is CVSSLGAGTDTQYF. The CDR3 region has the DNA TGTGTCAGCAGCTTAGGAGCGGGGACAGATACGCAGTATTTT.

This sequence joins TRBV10-3 and TRBJ2-7, with TRBD2 matching 13 bases. CDR1 is ENHRY and CDR2 is SYGVKD in the germline V gene. The V and J ends lost 9 bases and 2 bases, in that order; junction bases with no gene match: 4. The CDR3 spans 14 residues. The DNA of the CDR3 is TGTGCCATAAAACTAGCGGGAGGGCCCTACGAGCAGTACTTC. Its translation is CAIKLAGGPYEQYF.

The CDR3 DNA reads as TGTGCCAGCAGCCTCCGGGGACAGGAGACAGATACGCAGTATTTT. This translates into CASSLRGQETDTQYF. The chain carries TRBV5-8 and TRBJ2-3; TRBD1 matches 8 bases. This CDR3 has 15 amino acids. The germline gives CDR1 SGHTS, CDR2 YDEGEE. The V segment lost 4 bases and the J segment 3 bases; nucleotides outside the gene matches: 7.